Below are 27 T cell receptor beta chains sequenced from a single sample in a study of T cell responses to AZD1222 COVID-19 vaccine. Sequencing was performed with immunoSEQ multiplex PCR; in TCRdb, only in-frame clones are kept and a portion is missing. The sample records approximately 140,000 clones, around nine tenths being singletons. The sample here was peripheral blood, taken 28 days after the second AZD1222 dose. The receptors shown here come from an adult who received the AZD1222 COVID-19 vaccine.

This sequence joins TRBV6-2 or TRBV6-3 and TRBJ1-4, with D perhaps matching TRBD1 (5 bases). V was clipped by 2 bases and J by 0 bases, with 16 bases between them. Germline CDR1 and CDR2: MNHEY and SVGEGT. CDR3 length: 18 residues. The CDR3 sequence is CASSYPRLGTATNEKLFF. The DNA of the CDR3 is TGTGCCAGCAGTTACCCGCGACTGGGGACGGCAACTAATGAAAAACTGTTTTTT.

This rearrangement joins TRBV7-2 to TRBJ2-2; unclear D gene. Germline values: CDR1 SGHTA, CDR2 FQGNSA. V lost 6 bases and J lost 7, with 15 bases in between. This CDR3 has 14 residues. Here the CDR3 DNA reads TGTGCCAGCAGGGCTGCAGGAGATAACGGGGAGCTGTTTTTT. This translates into CASRAAGDNGELFF.

The genes are TRBV5-1 and TRBJ2-1; D might be TRBD2 (6 bases). The CDR3 covers 14 residues. Trimming pared 3 bases from V and 2 bases from J, leaving 9 bases between. The germline CDR1 and CDR2 sequences are SGHRS and YFSETQ. DNA for the CDR3: TGCGCCAGCAGCTCCGCGGGGCCCTACAATGAGCAGTTCTTC. Amino acid sequence: CASSSAGPYNEQFF.

The rearrangement joins TRBV10-3 to TRBJ2-1, with 15 bases aligning to TRBD2. Looked up from germline, CDR1 is ENHRY and CDR2 is SYGVKD. Trimming at V came to 2 bases and at J to 10 bases, leaving 6 bases not matched to a gene. The CDR3 runs to 16 residues. CDR3 sequence reads: CAISETGLAGGEEQFF. CDR3 coding DNA: TGTGCCATCAGTGAGACCGGACTAGCGGGGGGGGAGGAGCAGTTCTTC.

V gene TRBV9 combines with J gene TRBJ2-1; no reliable D call. The CDR3 spans 14 residues. V lost 4 bases, J lost 3 bases, and 11 bases lay in between. CDR1 is SGDLS, CDR2 YYNGEE, per germline. The CDR3: CASSPHPDYNEQFF. The CDR3 DNA is TGTGCCAGCAGCCCTCATCCGGACTACAATGAGCAGTTCTTC.

The rearrangement uses TRBV6-5 and TRBJ2-1; TRBD1 agrees at 10 bases. The ends lost 5 bases at V and 3 bases at J; junction bases unmatched: 4. The CDR3 consists of 15 residues. Germline CDR1 reads MNHEY; CDR2 reads SVGAGI. The chain's CDR3 is CASSLTGGIYNEQFF. CDR3 in DNA: TGTGCCAGCAGTCTGACAGGGGGCATCTACAATGAGCAGTTCTTC.

V and J are TRBV4-2 and TRBJ2-1; 9 bases are shared with TRBD2. With V trimmed by 3 bases and J by 5 bases, 14 bases remained unmatched. The germline V gene encodes CDR1 LGHNA and CDR2 YNFKEQ. This CDR3 has 18 residues. CDR3: CASSQLTGRGGLNNEQFF. CDR3 DNA: TGTGCCAGCAGCCAGCTGACAGGGCGGGGGGGGCTTAACAATGAGCAGTTCTTC.

The chain recombines TRBV28 with TRBJ1-5, with D perhaps matching TRBD1 (6 bases). The CDR3 consists of 14 residues. The germline gives CDR1 MDHEN, CDR2 SYDVKM. V was shortened by 6 bases and J by 7 bases, with 16 bases between the two germline ends. CDR3 in amino acids: CASRRPQGLQPQHF. CDR3 sequence (DNA): TGTGCCAGCAGGCGACCGCAGGGGTTGCAGCCCCAGCATTTT.

This chain links TRBV27 with TRBJ2-2; D perhaps matches TRBD2 (5 bases). The CDR3 is made up of 13 amino acids. Germline CDR1 and CDR2: MNHEY and SMNVEV (reference sequence). Trimming removed 7 bases from V and 7 bases from J, with 13 bases in between. Here the CDR3 reads CASKPSGYGELFF. CDR3 DNA: TGTGCCAGCAAACCCTCGGGGTACGGGGAGCTGTTTTTT.

This chain uses TRBV2 with TRBJ1-2; no reliable D call. Trimming shortened V by 2 bases and J by 2 bases, and 15 bases separated the two germline ends. The CDR3 is 16 amino acids. Germline V gives CDR1 SNHLY, CDR2 FYNNEI. The CDR3 DNA sequence: TGTGCCAGCAGTGAACCGCCTCCTAGGCAGAACTATGGCTACACCTTC. It is translated as CASSEPPPRQNYGYTF.

The chain links TRBV14 to TRBJ2-1; no firm D call. Germline V gene sequence: CDR1 SGHDN, CDR2 FVKESK. The V and J ends lost 5 bases and 9 bases respectively, with 8 bases between them. This CDR3 is built from 11 residues. The CDR3 here is CASSFTAEQFF. The DNA of the CDR3 is TGTGCCAGCAGCTTCACGGCTGAGCAGTTCTTC.

The V and J genes are TRBV3-1 (or the pseudogene TRBV3-2) and TRBJ2-1; D unresolved. The germline CDR1 and CDR2 sequences are LGHDT and YNNKEL (reference sequence). Trimming stripped 0 bases from V and 4 bases from J, with 13 bases between. The CDR3 is made up of 16 amino acids. The CDR3 DNA sequence: TGTGCCAGCAGCCAAGATGGCACCGACGGGTACAATGAGCAGTTCTTC. Its translation is CASSQDGTDGYNEQFF.

This chain connects TRBV7-2 to TRBJ1-2, with a weak D call TRBD1 (5 bases). The CDR3 spans 14 residues. Trimming left V 1 base short and J 4 bases short, with 10 bases between. From germline, CDR1 is SGHTA and CDR2 FQGNSA. The CDR3 DNA follows: TGTGCCAGCAGCTTAGAGCGGGACGTCTATGGCTACACCTTC. Amino acids: CASSLERDVYGYTF.

The rearrangement joins TRBV18 to TRBJ2-3, with no clear D. The CDR3 is 14 amino acids. V was pared by 0 bases and J by 5 bases, with 9 bases between. Per germline, CDR1 KGHSH and CDR2 LQKENI. CDR3 sequence: CASSPPSYGDTQYF. The CDR3 DNA reads TGTGCCAGCTCACCACCCTCATATGGAGATACGCAGTATTTT.

The sample holds a few counts of this clone. The CDR3 is CASSYLGGTYEQYF. The CDR3, as DNA: TGCGCCAGCAGCTACCTGGGGGGTACCTACGAGCAGTACTTC. The chain has TRBV5-1 and TRBJ2-7, with a weak D call TRBD2 (6 bases). The V gene's germline CDR1 is SGHRS and CDR2 YFSETQ. V was trimmed by 3 bases and J by 2 bases, leaving 12 bases between them. The CDR3 runs to 14 residues.

This chain joins TRBV7-7 and TRBJ2-2; 11 bases align to TRBD2. The length of the CDR3 is 15 residues. The trim removed 4 bases at V and 5 bases at J, leaving 3 bases unmatched. In germline, CDR1 is SSHAT, CDR2 FNYEAQ (reference sequence). The CDR3 loop is CASSSLAGGTGELFF. CDR3 DNA sequence: TGTGCCAGCAGCTCGTTAGCGGGAGGGACCGGGGAGCTGTTTTTT.

The gene calls are TRBV6-5 and TRBJ2-2; D is unresolved. CDR3 size: 15 residues. The germline gives CDR1 MNHEY, CDR2 SVGAGI. The V end was cut by 0 bases, the J end by 0 bases, with 5 bases between. The CDR3 loop reads CASSYSTANTGELFF. CDR3 coding DNA: TGTGCCAGCAGTTACTCCACGGCGAACACCGGGGAGCTGTTTTTT.

This chain connects TRBV14 to TRBJ1-1; TRBD1 aligns across 11 bases. Trimming cost V 4 bases and J 3 bases; bases outside gene matches: 7. The germline gives CDR1 SGHDN, CDR2 FVKESK. The CDR3 spans 16 residues. In DNA, the CDR3 is TGTGCCAGCAGCCTTAGAGCGGGACAGGGGGACACTGAAGCTTTCTTT. Its protein product is CASSLRAGQGDTEAFF.

The J gene is TRBJ1-2, the V gene TRBV20-1; unclear D gene. The germline V and J ends were trimmed by 4 bases and 3 bases, with 6 bases remaining between them. The V gene's germline CDR1 is DFQATT and CDR2 SNEGSKA (reference sequence). This CDR3 has 11 amino acids. DNA for the CDR3: TGCAGTGCTAACCGCGACTATGGCTACACCTTC. This codes for CSANRDYGYTF.

The rearrangement links TRBV5-6 to TRBJ2-7; the match to TRBD2 covers 14 bases. The CDR3 consists of 16 residues. CDR1 is SGHDT and CDR2 is YYEEEE in the germline V gene. J gave up 7 bases and V 2 bases, and 8 bases lay outside the gene matches. The CDR3 bases are TGTGCCAGCAGCTTACCCCCGGGACTAGCGGGAGAAGAGCAGTACTTC. It encodes CASSLPPGLAGEEQYF.

The genes are TRBV19 and TRBJ2-2; D perhaps matches TRBD1 (7 bases). V was clipped by 2 bases and J by 2 bases, with 18 bases between them. From germline, CDR1 is LNHDA and CDR2 SQIVND (reference sequence). There are 18 residues in the CDR3. The CDR3 protein is CASSILRQGGGNTGELFF. The DNA for the CDR3 is TGTGCCAGTAGTATATTACGGCAGGGGGGCGGCAACACCGGGGAGCTGTTTTTT. The complete variable domain, with remaining parts taken from reference TRBV19 and TRBJ2-2, reads DGGITQSPKYLFRKEGQNVTLSCEQNLNHDAMYWYRQDPGQGLRLIYYSQIVNDFQKGDIAEGYSVSREKKESFPLTVTSAQKNPTAFYLCASSILRQGGGNTGELFFGEGSRLTVL.

V and J are TRBV5-6 and TRBJ1-3; D gene unclear. Germline loops: CDR1 SGHDT, CDR2 YYEEEE. V lost 6 bases and J 3 bases, leaving 13 bases between the germline ends. This CDR3 spans 14 amino acids. For the CDR3, the DNA is TGTGCCAGCATGGGCTGGGCAGATGGAAACACCATATATTTT. It translates to CASMGWADGNTIYF.

V is TRBV9 and J is TRBJ2-3; TRBD1 might be the D (6 bases). V lost 0 bases, J lost 4 bases, and 12 bases lay in between. Germline V gene data show CDR1 as SGDLS and CDR2 as YYNGEE. This CDR3 region has 15 residues. The CDR3 DNA follows: TGTGCCAGCAGCGTAGAGGGCAGGGGTCCAGATACGCAGTATTTT. It specifies CASSVEGRGPDTQYF.

This chain links TRBV28 with TRBJ1-4; TRBD1 might be the D (5 bases). Trimming took off 2 bases at V and 5 bases at J, with 18 bases between the two ends. CDR1 is MDHEN, CDR2 SYDVKM, per germline. CDR3 length: 17 amino acids. CDR3: CASSLGGGQRRNEKLFF. The DNA for the CDR3 is TGTGCCAGCAGTTTAGGGGGAGGCCAGCGCCGCAATGAAAAACTGTTTTTT.

The CDR3 region is CASSLAGYYGYTF. The CDR3 DNA follows: TGTGCCAGCAGCCTGGCGGGGTACTATGGCTACACCTTC. This chain connects TRBV11-2 to TRBJ1-2; no clear D gene. Germline assignment: CDR1 SGHAT and CDR2 FQNNGV. This CDR3 contains 13 residues. V was cut by 5 bases and J by 3 bases, with 10 bases left in between.

V usage is TRBV7-9 and J usage is TRBJ2-5; 10 bases are shared with TRBD1. With V trimmed by 3 bases and J by 5 bases, 9 bases remained unmatched. This CDR3 has 16 residues. Per the germline V gene, CDR1 is SEHNR and CDR2 is FQNEAQ (reference sequence). CDR3 in DNA: TGTGCCAGCAGCTTCCGGACAGGGGGTGGTGTGGAGACCCAGTACTTC. Its translation is CASSFRTGGGVETQYF.

The chain couples TRBV11-3 to TRBJ1-3; D not certain. With 2 bases removed from V and 0 bases from J, the gap between germline ends came to 20 bases. The CDR3 is 19 residues long. The germline CDR1 and CDR2 sequences are SGHNT and YENEEA. The CDR3 coding sequence is TGTGCCAGCAGCTTAAACATGAGGGTGTCAGAGGCCTCTGGAAACACCATATATTTT. Residues: CASSLNMRVSEASGNTIYF. The full variable domain, rest sourced from reference TRBV11-3 and TRBJ1-3, is EAGVVQSPRYKIIEKKQPVAFWCNPISGHNTLYWYLQNLGQGPELLIRYENEEAVDDSQLPKDRFSAERLKGVDSTLKIQPAELGDSAVYLCASSLNMRVSEASGNTIYFGEGSWLTVV.